One and the same sample provided the 28 T cell receptor beta chains below, sequenced in a study of cytomegalovirus exposure and HLA in healthy donors (dated by TCRdb to the late 2010s). Library preparation employed the immunoSEQ multiplex PCR assay. The multiplex PCR relied on a mix of 60 forward primers for TCR Vbeta segments and 13 reverse primers for TCR Jbeta segments. In TCRdb, the immuneACCESS table is reduced to in-frame sequences with V and J assigned. These tables do not hold every clone; where another copy was compared, an unresolved V gene accounts for under half, and the others remain unexplained. The sample has roughly 70,000 clones on record, 74% of them singletons. In total, the top ten clones hold 9.5% to 12% of the sample. Sample: PBMCs. Receptor source: a human donor in good health.

The chain carries TRBV2 and TRBJ1-1; 7 bases fit TRBD1. Per germline, CDR1 SNHLY and CDR2 FYNNEI. The CDR3 contains 15 residues. Trimming at V came to 6 bases and at J to 5 bases, leaving 12 bases not matched to a gene. CDR3 sequence reads: CASSLTGDRTTEAFF. Here the CDR3 DNA reads TGTGCCAGCAGCCTAACAGGGGACCGGACAACTGAAGCTTTCTTT.

The J gene is TRBJ1-1, the V gene TRBV7-9; D gene ambiguous. The germline V gene encodes CDR1 SEHNR and CDR2 FQNEAQ (reference sequence). The CDR3 is made up of 14 amino acids. The V gene lost 3 bases and the J gene lost 5 bases, with 13 bases spanning the gap. The CDR3 here is CASSLLRGETEAFF. CDR3 nucleotides: TGTGCCAGCAGCTTGTTGCGGGGTGAAACTGAAGCTTTCTTT.

The chain joins TRBV6-6 to TRBJ1-2; 8 bases align to TRBD1. CDR1 is MNHNY, CDR2 SVGAGI, per germline (reference sequence). This CDR3 contains 12 residues. Losses at the gene ends were 6 bases for V and 7 bases for J; bases not matched to a gene: 4. The CDR3 sequence: CASSPTGGGYTF. The CDR3, as DNA: TGTGCCAGCAGCCCTACAGGGGGTGGCTACACCTTC.

The chain combines TRBV5-1 with TRBJ2-2; a weak D match, TRBD1 (6 bases). Germline V gene data show CDR1 as SGHRS and CDR2 as YFSETQ. Trimming left V 0 bases short and J 2 bases short, with 11 bases between. The CDR3 has 16 residues. The CDR3 region has the DNA TGCGCCAGCAGCTTGGAAAAGGGGACAAACACCGGGGAGCTGTTTTTT. It specifies CASSLEKGTNTGELFF.

The CDR3 loop reads CASSPFSGSTYNEQFF. As DNA, the CDR3 is TGTGCCAGCTCACCTTTTAGCGGGAGTACCTACAATGAGCAGTTCTTC. This rearrangement joins TRBV18 to TRBJ2-1; 9 bases align to TRBD2. The junction had 5 bases not matched to a gene; V was cut back by 3 bases and J by 2 bases. CDR3 length: 16 residues. Per germline, CDR1 KGHSH and CDR2 LQKENI.

CDR3 loop: CASGLVRDRVYGYTF. CDR3 bases: TGTGCTAGTGGTTTGGTACGGGACAGGGTCTATGGCTACACCTTC. This chain joins TRBV12-5 and TRBJ1-2; 9 bases fit TRBD1. The CDR3 has 15 residues. V lost 0 bases, J lost 4 bases, and 3 bases stayed unmatched. Germline CDR1 LGHNT, CDR2 FRNRAP.

This rearrangement joins TRBV7-6 to TRBJ1-1; D gene uncertain. The CDR3 runs 13 residues. CDR1 SGHVS and CDR2 FNYEAQ come from the germline V gene. V lost 1 base and J lost 8, with 11 bases in between. The CDR3 nucleotides read TGTGCCAGCAGCTTAGGGGCCCCTCTCGAAGCTTTCTTT. Residues: CASSLGAPLEAFF.

The chain has TRBV4-1 and TRBJ2-1; perhaps TRBD2 as D (7 bases). Germline CDR1 and CDR2: MGHRA and YSYEKL. The ends were cut back, 4 bases at V and 9 bases at J, with 22 bases in the middle. The CDR3 extends over 16 amino acids. The CDR3 sequence is CASSRNQQGGTGEQFF. For the CDR3, the DNA is TGCGCCAGCAGCCGGAATCAACAGGGAGGGACGGGTGAGCAGTTCTTC.

The chain uses TRBV20-1 and TRBJ1-5; D not resolved. CDR3 size: 11 residues. The germline V gene has CDR1 DFQATT and CDR2 SNEGSKA (reference sequence). The V end was cut by 6 bases, the J end by 10 bases, with 13 bases between. For the CDR3, the DNA is TGCAGTGCCCGCGCTATGGGCCCCCAGCATTTT. Translating it yields CSARAMGPQHF.

The count of this clone is one. This chain links TRBV5-1 with TRBJ1-2; no definite D call. CDR1 is SGHRS, CDR2 YFSETQ, per germline. Between the trimmed V and J ends, which lost 3 bases and 5 bases, there was a span of 11 bases. The CDR3 contains 13 residues. The CDR3 DNA follows: TGCGCCAGCAGCTCCTTCGGGGATTATGGCTACACCTTC. This translates into CASSSFGDYGYTF. Full variable domain (rest looked up from reference TRBV5-1 and TRBJ1-2): KAGVTQTPRYLIKTRGQQVTLSCSPISGHRSVSWYQQTPGQGLQFLFEYFSETQRNKGNFPGRFSGRQFSNSRSEMNVSTLELGDSALYLCASSSFGDYGYTFGSGTRLTVV.

This chain joins TRBV30 and TRBJ2-5, with TRBD1 matching 9 bases. TRBJ2-7 explains the end of the DNA better; the J call may be wrong. Germline assignment: CDR1 GTSNPN and CDR2 SVGIG (reference sequence). This CDR3 comprises 14 residues. The chain's CDR3 is CAWSGGQGTYEQYF. DNA for the CDR3: TGTGCCTGGAGTGGTGGACAGGGGACCTACGAGCAGTACTTC.

The rearrangement links TRBV7-9 to TRBJ2-7; 10 bases align to TRBD1. Trimming took 4 bases from V and 3 from J; bases not matched to a gene: 9. CDR3 length: 16 residues. The germline CDR1 and CDR2 sequences are SEHNR and FQNEAQ (reference sequence). The chain's CDR3 is CASSYSGTGELYEQYF. The CDR3 DNA sequence: TGTGCCAGCAGCTATTCCGGGACAGGGGAACTCTACGAGCAGTACTTC.

The chain carries TRBV29-1 and TRBJ2-1; TRBD2 is a possible D gene (6 bases). CDR3 length equals 13 residues. Per germline, CDR1 SQVTM and CDR2 ANQGSEA. The V end lost 2 bases, the J end lost 8 bases, and 13 bases lay between the germline ends. CDR3 sequence reads: CSVEPRGGDEQFF. Here the CDR3 DNA reads TGCAGCGTTGAACCCCGAGGAGGGGATGAGCAGTTCTTC.

This clone was seen once. The rearrangement joins TRBV7-9 to TRBJ2-2; 9 bases map to TRBD2. CDR1 SEHNR and CDR2 FQNEAQ come from the germline V gene (reference sequence). The CDR3 is made up of 18 amino acids. After removal of 2 bases from V and 5 bases from J, the junction contained 12 bases not matched to a gene. The CDR3 sequence: CASSLSQAGGRRTGELFF. The CDR3 coding sequence is TGTGCCAGCAGCTTAAGCCAAGCGGGAGGTCGGCGGACCGGGGAGCTGTTTTTT.

The chain carries TRBV12-2 and TRBJ2-5; the table's D gene call, TRBD2, was not cross checked with the DNA. TRBV12-2 counts as a pseudogene. The CDR3 runs 19 residues. The CDR3 DNA reads TGTGCAAGTCGCTTGGGAAATGGGCTAGCGGAACCTATACAAGAGACCCAGTACTTC. The encoded protein is CASRLGNGLAEPIQETQYF.

In its sample, this clone was seen a few times. The chain combines TRBV9 with TRBJ2-2, with 8 bases lining up with TRBD2. The junction had 19 bases not matched to a gene; V was cut back by 0 bases and J by 6 bases. Germline V lookup: CDR1 SGDLS, CDR2 YYNGEE. This CDR3 is built from 20 residues. The CDR3 reads CASSVVSSGGYETTAGELFF. Written as DNA, the CDR3 is TGTGCCAGCAGCGTAGTATCTTCGGGAGGGTACGAAACAACGGCCGGGGAGCTGTTTTTT.

The chain couples TRBV27 to TRBJ2-5; 8 bases map to TRBD2. This CDR3 comprises 15 residues. J lost 7 bases, V lost 6 bases, and 13 bases had no gene match. Germline V CDR1 and CDR2: MNHEY, SMNVEV (reference sequence). CDR3 sequence reads: CASSQSTSGEGTQYF. The DNA of the CDR3 is TGTGCCAGCAGCCAAAGTACTAGCGGCGAGGGGACCCAGTACTTC.

The chain recombines TRBV19 with TRBJ2-7; 13 bases are shared with TRBD2. Germline V gives CDR1 LNHDA, CDR2 SQIVND (reference sequence). CDR3 length: 17 residues. Germline trimming cut 4 bases from V and 1 base from J; bases unmatched to any gene: 7. CDR3 sequence reads: CASSTRRLAGGSYEQYF. DNA for the CDR3: TGTGCCAGTAGTACCCGGCGACTAGCGGGAGGATCCTACGAGCAGTACTTC.

This clone was seen a handful of times. This rearrangement joins TRBV5-1 to TRBJ2-7; 10 bases agree with TRBD2. The V gene's germline CDR1 is SGHRS and CDR2 YFSETQ. V lost 2 bases and J lost 3; bases outside the gene matches: 5. The CDR3 runs 15 residues. The CDR3 loop reads CASSLSAGGDYEQYF. In DNA form, the CDR3 reads TGCGCCAGCAGCTTATCAGCGGGGGGGGACTACGAGCAGTACTTC.

The gene calls are TRBV30 and TRBJ1-4; D is unresolved. The CDR3 is made up of 15 amino acids. Trimming shortened V by 0 bases and J by 7 bases, and 15 bases separated the two germline ends. The germline gives CDR1 GTSNPN, CDR2 SVGIG (reference sequence). DNA of the CDR3: TGTGCCTGGAGTGTACGTCCGGGTATCCGTGAAAAACTGTTTTTT. This translates into CAWSVRPGIREKLFF.

This clone was observed a single time. The chain joins TRBV15 to TRBJ2-6, with a tentative D call TRBD1 (5 bases). V was trimmed by 3 bases and J by 4 bases, leaving 7 bases between them. The CDR3 is 14 residues long. The germline V gene has CDR1 LNHNV and CDR2 YYDKDF (reference sequence). CDR3: CATSRDTGANVLTF. In nucleotides, the CDR3 is TGTGCCACCAGCAGGGACACGGGGGCCAACGTCCTGACTTTC.

J is TRBJ1-2 and V is TRBV14; D is uncertain. The length of the CDR3 is 16 residues. Germline V gene data show CDR1 as SGHDN and CDR2 as FVKESK. The V end lost 0 bases, the J end lost 5 bases, and 16 bases lay between the germline ends. The CDR3 loop is CASSQDDLITPYGYTF. Here the CDR3 DNA reads TGTGCCAGCAGCCAAGATGATCTAATTACCCCTTATGGCTACACCTTC.

V and J are TRBV10-3 and TRBJ1-5; unclear D gene. The length of the CDR3 is 14 residues. Deletions cut 0 bases from V and 2 bases from J, with 5 bases between. CDR1 and CDR2 (germline): ENHRY, SYGVKD. The CDR3: CAISESGGNQPQHF. CDR3 bases: TGTGCCATCAGTGAGTCAGGAGGCAATCAGCCCCAGCATTTT.

The chain is built from TRBV5-6 and TRBJ2-3; 9 nucleotides line up with TRBD2. Germline V gene data show CDR1 as SGHDT and CDR2 as YYEEEE. The CDR3 sequence is 16 residues long. V was pared by 2 bases and J by 6 bases, with 10 bases of the junction left unmatched. CDR3 nucleotides: TGTGCCAGCAGCTTAAGACTAGCGGAGAAGATCGATACGCAGTATTTT. Translation gives CASSLRLAEKIDTQYF.

The genes are TRBV9 and TRBJ1-1, with 9 bases lining up with TRBD1. Germline values: CDR1 SGDLS, CDR2 YYNGEE. Losses at the gene ends were 7 bases for V and 2 bases for J; bases not matched to a gene: 9. The CDR3 consists of 15 residues. As DNA, the CDR3 is TGTGCCAGCTCTCGGACAGGGGATGGCAACACTGAAGCTTTCTTT. Translation gives CASSRTGDGNTEAFF.

The chain employs TRBV2 and TRBJ1-2; unclear D gene. CDR3 length: 16 residues. CDR1 and CDR2 (germline): SNHLY, FYNNEI. V gave up 3 bases and J gave up 5 bases, with 19 bases separating them. The DNA for the CDR3 is TGTGCCAGCAGTGATTGTGGTGAGTACACGGGGTATGGCTACACCTTC. As protein: CASSDCGEYTGYGYTF.

The chain recombines TRBV10-3 with TRBJ1-1; D gene uncertain. Germline-derived CDR1 and CDR2 are ENHRY and SYGVKD. The V end was cut by 6 bases, the J end by 0 bases, with 14 bases between. This CDR3 has 15 residues. CDR3 loop: CAISPGEGLNTEAFF. CDR3 nucleotides: TGTGCCATCAGCCCCGGTGAGGGTTTGAACACTGAAGCTTTCTTT.

This chain uses TRBV15 with TRBJ2-7; D is possibly TRBD2 (6 bases). V was trimmed by 7 bases and J by 0 bases, leaving 13 bases between them. Looked up from germline, CDR1 is LNHNV and CDR2 is YYDKDF (reference sequence). The CDR3 has 14 amino acids. As DNA, the CDR3 is TGTGCCACCAACCGGGACTCTGGCTCCTACGAGCAGTACTTC. Its translation: CATNRDSGSYEQYF. Variable domain in full (rest from reference TRBV15 and TRBJ2-7): DAMVIQNPRYQVTQFGKPVTLSCSQTLNHNVMYWYQQKSSQAPKLLFHYYDKDFNNEADTPDNFQSRRPNTSFCFLDIRSPGLGDTAMYLCATNRDSGSYEQYFGPGTRLTVT.